Each of the 22 T cell receptor beta chains below was sequenced from the same sample in a study of OX40 agonist ivuxolimab in advanced cancers. Produced via immunoSEQ multiplex PCR; TCRdb's table is partial and in-frame only. The table shows tens of thousands of clones, with 80% occurring only once. Sequenced material: CD4+ or CD8+ T cells sorted from blood, taken in a trial of the OX40 agonist ivuxolimab. These TCRs come from an adult with an advanced solid tumor such as melanoma, head and neck, liver or kidney cancer.

This clone was detected once. This same CDR3 is encoded by further DNA sequences in the sample. This chain joins TRBV25-1 and TRBJ2-5, with D maybe TRBD2 (6 bases). The CDR3 is 14 residues long. Trimming stripped 4 bases from V and 5 bases from J, with 14 bases between. Germline loops: CDR1 MGHDK, CDR2 SYGVNS. Here the CDR3 DNA reads TGTGCCAGCAGTGTCCGGGACTCGAGGGAGACCCAGTACTTC. The encoded protein is CASSVRDSRETQYF.

The chain links TRBV11-2 to TRBJ2-7, with D possibly TRBD1 on 6 matching bases. Germline V gene data show CDR1 as SGHAT and CDR2 as FQNNGV. V shed 5 bases and J shed 0 bases, with 14 bases lying between them. This CDR3 has 15 residues. Here the CDR3 DNA reads TGTGCCAGCAGCCTCTTCAGGGGTAGCTCCTACGAGCAGTACTTC. Residues: CASSLFRGSSYEQYF.

The rearrangement uses TRBV9 and TRBJ2-2; 8 bases are shared with TRBD1. CDR1 is SGDLS and CDR2 is YYNGEE in the germline V gene. The length of the CDR3 is 18 residues. V lost 0 bases to trimming and J lost 0 bases; unmatched junction nucleotides: 7. In DNA form, the CDR3 reads TGTGCCAGCAGCGTAGCAGCAGGGGGCCTAGCGAACACCGGGGAGCTGTTTTTT. Amino acids: CASSVAAGGLANTGELFF. The whole variable domain, filled in from reference TRBV9 and TRBJ2-2, reads DSGVTQTPKHLITATGQRVTLRCSPRSGDLSVYWYQQSLDQGLQFLIQYYNGEERAKGNILERFSAQQFPDLHSELNLSSLELGDSALYFCASSVAAGGLANTGELFFGEGSRLTVL.

This chain links TRBV28 with TRBJ2-5; D not resolved. CDR1 and CDR2 (germline): MDHEN, SYDVKM. V was pared by 3 bases and J by 5 bases, with 7 bases between. The CDR3 runs to 12 residues. CDR3 coding DNA: TGTGCCAGCAGTTTCCTTGGGGAGACCCAGTACTTC. Its protein product is CASSFLGETQYF.

The chain has TRBV27 and TRBJ1-1; 8 bases are a match to TRBD1. Germline V gene data show CDR1 as MNHEY and CDR2 as SMNVEV (reference sequence). After removal of 5 bases from V and 1 base from J, the junction contained 18 bases not matched to a gene. The CDR3 has 19 amino acids. The CDR3 DNA follows: TGTGCCAGCAGTCCCTATATCTACGACAGGGGACGAGGGAACACTGAAGCTTTCTTT. It encodes CASSPYIYDRGRGNTEAFF.

This clone is a singleton in its sample. The chain uses TRBV29-1 and TRBJ2-5, with 10 bases matching TRBD2. Germline CDR1 reads SQVTM; CDR2 reads ANQGSEA. This CDR3 has 12 residues. The trim removed 7 bases at V and 1 base at J, leaving 0 bases unmatched. Written as DNA, the CDR3 is TGCAGCGGGACTAGCGGCCAAGAGACCCAGTACTTC. Protein sequence: CSGTSGQETQYF.

The rearrangement links TRBV19 to TRBJ2-5, with 9 bases that match TRBD1. The J call is uncertain, as TRBJ2-7 better fits the DNA end. The CDR3 has 20 residues. Germline loops: CDR1 LNHDA, CDR2 SQIVND (reference sequence). The CDR3 loop is CASSAPPGQGLLGGSYEQYF. CDR3 sequence (DNA): TGTGCCAGTAGTGCCCCGCCGGGACAGGGATTGCTAGGTGGCTCCTACGAGCAGTACTTC.

The chain combines TRBV6-1 with TRBJ1-1, with no clear D. The ends were cut back, 0 bases at V and 10 bases at J, with 6 bases in the middle. This CDR3 region has 11 residues. Per germline, CDR1 MNHNS and CDR2 SASEGT. CDR3 in amino acids: CASSEAWRAFF. For the CDR3, the DNA is TGTGCCAGCAGTGAAGCATGGAGAGCTTTCTTT.

The gene calls are TRBV5-4 and TRBJ1-3; TRBD1 might be the D (5 bases). V shed 4 bases and J shed 4 bases, with 18 bases lying between them. CDR3 length equals 16 residues. Germline assignment: CDR1 SGHNT and CDR2 YYREEE (reference sequence). The CDR3: CASSPGHDSDGNTIYF. The DNA of the CDR3 is TGTGCCAGCAGCCCCGGCCACGACAGCGACGGAAACACCATATATTTT. The whole variable domain, remainder taken from reference TRBV5-4 and TRBJ1-3, is ETGVTQSPTHLIKTRGQQVTLRCSSQSGHNTVSWYQQALGQGPQFIFQYYREEENGRGNFPPRFSGLQFPNYSSELNVNALELDDSALYLCASSPGHDSDGNTIYFGEGSWLTVV.

This chain joins TRBV6-5 and TRBJ1-5, with D possibly being TRBD1 (5 bases). From germline, CDR1 is MNHEY and CDR2 SVGAGI. Trimming left V 4 bases short and J 2 bases short, with 12 bases between. The CDR3 length is 15 residues. The CDR3: CASSSLGQRNQPQHF. CDR3 sequence (DNA): TGTGCCAGCAGTTCCCTGGGGCAGCGCAATCAGCCCCAGCATTTT.

The chain is built from TRBV6-1 and TRBJ2-5; the match to TRBD1 covers 9 bases. There are 14 residues in the CDR3. The germline gives CDR1 MNHNS, CDR2 SASEGT. The ends lost 6 bases at V and 4 bases at J; junction bases unmatched: 6. The CDR3 here is CASSPDRGIETQYF. CDR3 nucleotide sequence: TGTGCCAGCAGCCCGGACAGGGGTATAGAGACCCAGTACTTC.

The V call is TRBV18, the J call TRBJ2-7, with D hard to call. Per the germline V gene, CDR1 is KGHSH and CDR2 is LQKENI. The CDR3 has 13 residues. V shed 0 bases and J shed 5 bases, with 8 bases lying between them. CDR3 coding DNA: TGTGCCAGCTCACCACCGAACGAGAACGAGCAGTACTTC. Amino acids: CASSPPNENEQYF.

The CDR3 reads CASSPNRRLGANVLTF. DNA of the CDR3: TGTGCCAGCAGTCCCAACAGACGTCTTGGGGCCAACGTCCTGACTTTC. The chain combines TRBV28 with TRBJ2-6; D unclear. CDR3 length: 16 residues. Trimming shortened V by 5 bases and J by 3 bases, and 14 bases separated the two germline ends. Germline assignment: CDR1 MDHEN and CDR2 SYDVKM.

This clone counts as medium-sized. The CDR3: CAWSRDVNQPQHF. The CDR3 DNA sequence: TGTGCCTGGAGTCGGGATGTAAATCAGCCCCAGCATTTT. The chain has TRBV30 and TRBJ1-5; no clear D gene. The CDR3 is 13 residues long. The ends were cut back, 2 bases at V and 4 bases at J, with 9 bases in the middle. Germline V gene data show CDR1 as GTSNPN and CDR2 as SVGIG (reference sequence).

This clone has only one observation. The V and J genes are TRBV19 and TRBJ2-2, with 8 bases identical to TRBD2. Germline lookup yields CDR1 LNHDA and CDR2 SQIVND (reference sequence). The V gene end was trimmed by 5 bases and the J gene end by 6 bases; junction bases not matched to a gene: 8. The CDR3 length is 15 residues. CDR3 DNA: TGTGCCAGTAGTCCCGGGCCGCGGGGGGCCGGGGAGCTGTTTTTT. Its translation is CASSPGPRGAGELFF.

The V and J genes are TRBV5-1 and TRBJ2-7; D possibly uses TRBD1 or TRBD2 (5 bases each). Trimming removed 3 bases from V and 3 bases from J, with 25 bases in between. CDR1 and CDR2 (germline): SGHRS, YFSETQ. The CDR3 has 18 residues. The CDR3 loop is CASSSRGPGVGVNYEQYF. The CDR3 coding sequence is TGCGCCAGCAGCTCCCGGGGCCCCGGGGTTGGTGTAAACTACGAGCAGTACTTC.

The V gene is TRBV1, the J gene TRBJ2-5; TRBD2, the D gene given by the table, was not confirmed from the DNA. TRBV1 is given as a pseudogene. The CDR3 sequence is 18 residues long. The CDR3 sequence is CTSSRTYALAGGKETQYF. CDR3 bases: TGCACCAGCAGCCGAACCTACGCCCTTGCGGGGGGGAAAGAGACCCAGTACTTC.

The chain joins TRBV6-5 to TRBJ2-1; a weak D match, TRBD1 (6 bases). The CDR3 totals 15 residues. Germline CDR1 is MNHEY and CDR2 is SVGAGI. Deletions cut 0 bases from V and 5 bases from J, with 11 bases between. DNA for the CDR3: TGTGCCAGCAGTTACTCAGCAGGGGCCCACAATGAGCAGTTCTTC. This encodes CASSYSAGAHNEQFF.

Note on this clone: The sample holds other DNA sequences that translate to the same CDR3. V usage is TRBV5-6 and J usage is TRBJ2-1; no clear D gene. V was trimmed by 2 bases and J by 0 bases, leaving 6 bases between them. Germline V gene data show CDR1 as SGHDT and CDR2 as YYEEEE. The CDR3 length is 14 residues. The CDR3 spells CASSFLSSYNEQFF. In DNA form, the CDR3 reads TGTGCCAGCAGCTTTCTTAGCTCCTACAATGAGCAGTTCTTC.

The rearrangement joins TRBV4-1 to TRBJ2-5; D remains ambiguous. This CDR3 comprises 13 residues. With 5 bases removed from V and 3 bases from J, the gap between germline ends came to 10 bases. Germline-derived CDR1 and CDR2 are MGHRA and YSYEKL. CDR3 nucleotides: TGCGCCAGCAGCACCTTGCCCGAAGAGACCCAGTACTTC. Translating gives CASSTLPEETQYF.

This chain links TRBV19 with TRBJ1-2; D may be TRBD1 (5 bases). Germline V gene lookup returns CDR1 LNHDA and CDR2 SQIVND (reference sequence). There are 14 residues in the CDR3. The V end lost 4 bases, the J end lost 8 bases, and 17 bases lay between the germline ends. This CDR3 reads CASSKTTGLEGYTF. The DNA of the CDR3 is TGTGCCAGTAGTAAGACAACAGGACTGGAGGGCTACACCTTC. Based on the CDR3 plus reference TRBV19 and TRBJ1-2, the full variable domain is DGGITQSPKYLFRKEGQNVTLSCEQNLNHDAMYWYRQDPGQGLRLIYYSQIVNDFQKGDIAEGYSVSREKKESFPLTVTSAQKNPTAFYLCASSKTTGLEGYTFGSGTRLTVV.

This rearrangement joins TRBV7-9 to TRBJ1-1, with unresolved D. The CDR3 runs to 17 residues. With 2 bases removed from V and 1 base from J, the gap between germline ends came to 17 bases. Germline V gene sequence: CDR1 SEHNR, CDR2 FQNEAQ (reference sequence). The CDR3 here is CASSLMSALAANTEAFF. The CDR3 bases are TGTGCCAGCAGCTTAATGTCGGCCTTGGCGGCGAACACTGAAGCTTTCTTT.